This TCR beta chain is from a study of blood T cell repertoires in COVID-19. The overall study: Both acute and convalescent COVID-19 samples were obtained from the United States, Italy and Spain.

In the original analysis: Amplified reference gene primers provided the basis for estimating nucleated cell counts. Method: immunoSEQ multiplex PCR; TCRdb's copy keeps in-frame clones and lacks some. V and J calls and clone size are as listed in that table; D and trimming were resolved from the DNA. The table lists 150,000 to 200,000 clones, around four fifths of them singletons. Germline V gives CDR1 GTSNPN, CDR2 SVGIG (reference sequence). Trimming shortened V by 1 base and J by 12 bases, and 21 bases separated the two germline ends. This CDR3 region has 14 residues. Material for sequencing was peripheral blood. The sequence came from a man aged 65-85 years with active or convalescent COVID-19. The chain has TRBV30 and TRBJ1-2, with D perhaps TRBD1 (5 bases). CDR3 in DNA: TGTGCCTGGAGTGCCCAGGGTCCCGGATGGAGAGACACCTTC. Its protein is CAWSAQGPGWRDTF.